This entry concerns a single T cell receptor (beta chain). It lacks a known antigen. The junction departs from the called germline gene at one end, perhaps through a read error. In the same sample, other DNA sequences code for this CDR3. In total, 600 or so healthy bone marrow donors made up the cohort. All cohort members were sampled while nominally healthy, although unrecorded immune exposures were likely present. The donor tested CMV seropositive, placing the donor among the 250 to 350 seropositive members of the cohort. Each donor provided a peripheral blood sample, and peripheral blood mononuclear cells were used for TCR beta sequencing. The Qiagen DNeasy Blood Extraction Kit was used to extract genomic DNA from the blood cell samples. The germline V gene yields MGHRA for CDR1 and YSYEKL for CDR2. The CDR3 starts with the cysteine, ends with the phenylalanine, and has 15 residues. CDR3 DNA only is kept here, 45 bases in frame from base 1.

The sample comes from a study of cytomegalovirus exposure and HLA in healthy donors (dated by TCRdb to about 2017). Concerning the study at large: An earlier analysis of roughly 630 of the donors reported approximately 300 Gb of sequence data and roughly 110 million unique TCR beta sequences from some 180 million T cells. An early release that covered roughly 600 HLA-typed donors contained around 330 gigabases of sequencing data and tens of millions of unique TCR sequences. Of the roughly 400 genotyped donors, over 80% were placed in the genetic ancestry cluster associated with self-reported Caucasian donors. The aim of the study was to test whether cataloging public T cell receptors could identify signatures of past pathogen exposure. The study used immunosequencing to profile the T cell repertoires of approximately 630 subjects and linked those repertoires to cytomegalovirus serostatus. Besides the first cohort of roughly 700 subjects, a separate validation cohort made up of 120 different subjects was used. To predict cytomegalovirus infection status, the study combined high-throughput TCR immunosequencing, statistical association of individual TCRs with disease status, and machine learning. In a later analysis, previously published TCR beta repertoires from fewer than 750 donors were re-analyzed and high-resolution HLA genotyping was added so that TCR occurrence patterns could be studied. Rather than using new phenotypic data, the later analysis identified candidate immune exposures from TCR beta sequences and from how often those sequences occurred across donors. In an earlier analysis of a few hundred of the donors, high-throughput TCR beta sequencing was used to judge whether each TCR beta V gene segment behaved as functional or pseudogenic. Donor age, sex, ethnicity and CMV serostatus were compiled alongside the repertoire data. Genome-wide SNP genotypes for about 60% of the roughly 670 donors were used in a later genetic analysis, which treated that subset as a discovery cohort. All discovery cohort repertoires had been generated using a single sequencing platform. Both class I and class II loci were covered by HLA typing, at four-digit resolution. The number of typed donors differed by locus: about 620-640 for A, B, C, DRB1 and DQB1; roughly 510 for DQA1; roughly 600 for DPA1; and 450 to 480 for DPB1. Because of strong linkage in the cohort, roughly five DR-DQ haplotypes were treated as single units for association and clustering. Across around 400 genotyped donors of the cohort, an average of about 220,000 unique TCR beta nucleotide sequences per donor were sequenced, and 15% to 20% of those sequences were non-productive. What the work shows at the level of the full study, not this receptor alone: In vitro tests confirmed that a few of the cytomegalovirus-associated TCR beta chains recognize cytomegalovirus antigens. The presence/absence analyses assumed that sequencing depth was roughly uniform across donors, and that assumption may not be true. In a later analysis, the rate of TCR association differed among HLA loci, with DRB1 alleles having the most associated TCRs and HLA-C alleles having the fewest. In this cohort, only TCR beta chains were sequenced, and detectable features were limited by the absence of alpha or paired-chain data. Most TCR sequences were seen in very few donors, while some public TCRs were found in many individuals. A further reported finding was that TCR beta sequences accurately predicted the HLA-A and HLA-B alleles for most subjects in the first cohort. Compared with equally common non-associated chains, HLA-associated TCR beta chains in a later analysis were more clonally expanded and had lower generation probabilities. HLA typing was unavailable for some donors at each locus, so association tests used only the typed subset. Some IMGT-functional V segments, including TRBV6-2 and TRBV6-3, could not be told apart with the 87-base-pair reads, so those segments were excluded. When HLA alleles, especially DR and DQ, strongly co-occurred, TCR associations were difficult to assign to individual alleles. Because counts were too low, some 17 rarely observed V segments, including chromosome 9 orphons, were left out of the earlier analysis of some 600 of the donors. Immune exposure information for the cohort was limited to CMV serostatus. A later analysis found that most CMV-associated TCR beta chains appeared HLA-restricted, with HLA associations seemingly driven largely by CMV exposure. Correlated functional status among segregating V segments might reflect linkage disequilibrium, but an unknown experimental factor could not be ruled out. A cluster of highly shared sequence variants was judged likely to be a technical artifact of the sequencing pipeline. A later analysis reported that several top co-occurrence clusters appeared linked to parvovirus B19, influenza, CMV and Epstein-Barr virus. A later genetic analysis associated a missense DCLRE1C variant with V-gene and J-gene trimming of TCR beta chains, and an independent cohort replicated the association. The classifier was reported to diagnose cytomegalovirus status with high specificity and sensitivity in both the original cohort and the validation cohort. A total of 150 or so TCR beta chains were listed by the study as associated with cytomegalovirus. The authors suggested that the approach could potentially be generalized to other disease states and immunological phenotypes. In a later analysis, some 17,000 TCR beta sequences were associated with specific HLA alleles at a false discovery rate of 0.05. An earlier analysis of 587 of the donors showed that most TCR beta V segments appeared in productive rearrangements either about 87% or about 30% of the time, which broadly matched IMGT annotations. In a later genetic analysis, fewer N-insertions in productive TCRs were reported among donors in an Asian-associated ancestry cluster than the approximately 710-donor mean.

The method was the immunoSEQ multiplex PCR assay. A mixture of 60 forward primers for TCR Vbeta segments and 13 reverse primers for TCR Jbeta segments was used in the multiplex PCR. A multiplex PCR assay on genomic DNA amplified the CDR3 region of rearranged TCR beta genes. Amplified TCR beta libraries were sequenced as 87-base-pair reads on the Illumina HiSeq System. Concerning the study's data processing: Across the 500 to 850 repertoires, a later analysis counted about 81 million unique TCR beta chains, around 11 million of which were shared by at least two donors. Raw reads were error-corrected and collapsed into unique sequences by a nearest-neighbor algorithm in which closely related sequences were merged to remove PCR and sequencing errors. Alignment of CDR3 sequences to IMGT reference sequences was used to assign V, D and J gene segments. For a sequence to be retained, a match of at least six nucleotides to both a V gene segment and a J gene segment was required. Rearrangements were classified as productive when the CDR3 lacked stop codons and remained in frame with V and J, and all other rearrangements were classified as non-productive. CDR3 was defined by IMGT convention, running from the second conserved V-encoded cysteine to the conserved J-encoded phenylalanine. The earlier analysis of 550 to 650 of the donors excluded any sequence lacking an unambiguous match to a single V gene segment. In an earlier analysis of approximately 500 of the donors, a V segment was called functional when productive rearrangements were above 56.7%, and segregating when the standard deviation between donors exceeded 5%. A statistical classification framework was developed to diagnose cytomegalovirus status using the catalog of TCR beta chain sequences. In a later analysis, V and J genes were assigned by comparing TCR nucleotide sequences against IMGT/GENE-DB human TR gene sequences. In a later analysis, CDR3 sequences and most-parsimonious VDJ recombination scenarios were assigned using the TCRdist pipeline. A later analysis defined each TCR beta chain by its CDR3 amino acid sequence plus V-gene family, and excluded reads lacking a unique V-gene family. As a way to deal with suspected cross-contamination and a sequencing artifact, a later analysis dropped roughly 620 nucleotide sequences that were highly shared and had low generation probability. For each public chain, a later analysis derived a clonal expansion index from normalized ranks of inferred template counts within each repertoire. A later analysis computed generation probabilities with a VDJ recombination model fitted to out-of-frame rearrangements, and checked the results against IGoR. A later analysis scored TCR-TCR, TCR-HLA and TCR-CMV co-occurrence with hypergeometric tests, applying a repertoire-size bias correction to TCR pairs. A later analysis estimated false discovery rates by permuting HLA or CMV assignments 20 times. A later analysis grouped co-occurring TCRs with DBSCAN, adding TCRdist sequence similarity when clustering within HLA-allele-positive subsets. Repertoires with fewer than 30,000 or more than 120,000 public chains were left out of co-occurrence clustering, as were about five repertoires with anomalous nucleotide sharing. TCRdb took over this immuneACCESS table, retaining in-frame rearrangements with V and J assigned. Such tables are incomplete; in checked studies, under half of the missing clones stem from an unresolved V gene, and the remainder is unexplained. V and J calls and clone size are as listed in that table; D and trimming were resolved from the DNA. The sample yields roughly 150,000 clones; 68% were counted once. The ten top clones hold roughly a tenth of the sample.

This TCR was recovered from a man between 25 and 39 years old in good health and CMV-seropositive. Sequenced input: PBMCs. The chain couples TRBV4-1 to TRBJ2-1; TRBD2 fits 11 bases in the junction. The DNA sequence is as follows: TGCGCCAGTAGCCTTTTACTAGCGGGAGTTAATGAGCAGTTCTTC. The resulting protein is CASSLLLAGVNEQFF.